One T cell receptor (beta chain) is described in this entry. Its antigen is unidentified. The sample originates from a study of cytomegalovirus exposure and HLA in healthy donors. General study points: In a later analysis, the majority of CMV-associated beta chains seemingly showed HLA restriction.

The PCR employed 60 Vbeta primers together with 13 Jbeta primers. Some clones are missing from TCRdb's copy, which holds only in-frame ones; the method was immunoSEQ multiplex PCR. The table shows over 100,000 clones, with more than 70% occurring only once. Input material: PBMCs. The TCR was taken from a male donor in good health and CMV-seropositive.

CDR3 coding DNA: TGTGCCAGCAGTCAAGGCTACCAGACATACTACAATGAGCAGTTCTTC. Protein: CASSQGYQTYYNEQFF. The V call is TRBV6-6, the J call TRBJ2-1; D uncertain. From germline, CDR1 is MNHNY and CDR2 SVGAGI (reference sequence). Between the trimmed V and J ends, which lost 5 bases and 3 bases, there was a span of 17 bases. The CDR3 has 16 amino acids.